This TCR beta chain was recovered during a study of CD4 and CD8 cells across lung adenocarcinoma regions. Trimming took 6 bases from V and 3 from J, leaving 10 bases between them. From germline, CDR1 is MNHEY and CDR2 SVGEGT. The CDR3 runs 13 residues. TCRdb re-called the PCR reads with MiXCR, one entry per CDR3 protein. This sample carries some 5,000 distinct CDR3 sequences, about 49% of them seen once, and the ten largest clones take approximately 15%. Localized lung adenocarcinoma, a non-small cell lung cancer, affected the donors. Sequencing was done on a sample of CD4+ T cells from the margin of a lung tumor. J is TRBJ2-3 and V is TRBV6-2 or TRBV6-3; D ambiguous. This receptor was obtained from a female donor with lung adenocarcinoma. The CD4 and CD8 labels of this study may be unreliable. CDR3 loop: CASSTSETDTQYF. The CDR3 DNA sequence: TGTGCCAGCAGCACAAGCGAAACAGATACGCAGTATTTT.